What follows are 27 T cell receptor beta chains derived from one specimen sequenced in a study of blood T cells in healthy people across ages. Sample-barcoded 5' priming and a J-beta primer mix drove a second PCR of 7 to 11 cycles. TCRdb used MiXCR to reprocess the 5' RACE reads, holding one entry per CDR3 protein. This table holds around 1,000,000 distinct CDR3 sequences, approximately 25% found once. A further study also used this sample, focusing on T cells of mothers and their children.

The sample comprised blood. The receptors shown here come from a girl aged 2-10 years in good health.

This clonotype was seen only a few times. This rearrangement joins TRBV10-1 to TRBJ2-7; the D is unclear. The CDR3 contains 14 residues. CDR1 WNHNN and CDR2 SYGVQD come from the germline V gene (reference sequence). Deletions cut 2 bases from V and 2 bases from J, with 10 bases between. CDR3 nucleotide sequence: TGCGCCAGCAGTGAGGGACGGTTCCCCTACGAGCAGTACTTC. Its translation: CASSEGRFPYEQYF.

This chain uses TRBV25-1 with TRBJ2-5, with D possibly TRBD2 on 6 matching bases. The CDR3 length is 14 residues. Germline lookup yields CDR1 MGHDK and CDR2 SYGVNS. V was shortened by 4 bases and J by 5 bases, with 14 bases between the two germline ends. CDR3 sequence reads: CASSGGNGGETQYF. The CDR3 nucleotides read TGTGCCAGCAGTGGGGGGAATGGGGGGGAGACCCAGTACTTC.

Only a few counts were recorded for this clonotype. V usage is TRBV4-1 and J usage is TRBJ1-2; D not resolved. V lost 3 bases and J 6 bases, leaving 17 bases between the germline ends. The germline gives CDR1 MGHRA, CDR2 YSYEKL. The CDR3 has 15 residues. The CDR3 DNA is TGCGCCAGCAGCCACCTACCTTCGGCCATTAATGGCTACACCTTC. This translates into CASSHLPSAINGYTF.

The chain joins TRBV27 to TRBJ2-5; 9 bases are a match to TRBD2. Germline V gives CDR1 MNHEY, CDR2 SMNVEV (reference sequence). Trimming removed 3 bases from V and 2 bases from J; junction bases left unmatched: 7. The CDR3 contains 16 residues. The CDR3 DNA reads TGTGCCAGCAGTTTTTCCTTGGCGGGGGGGCAAGAGACCCAGTACTTC. Encoded protein: CASSFSLAGGQETQYF.

This chain joins TRBV7-2 and TRBJ2-5; 9 nucleotides align to TRBD2. The J call may be wrong; the DNA end is better matched by TRBJ2-1. The CDR3 has 15 amino acids. CDR1 SGHTA and CDR2 FQGNSA come from the germline V gene. The CDR3, as DNA: TGTGCCAGCAGCTTAGTAGCGGGAGCGGTCGATGAGCAGTTCTTC. Translated: CASSLVAGAVDEQFF.

This chain connects TRBV7-9 to TRBJ1-2, with a tentative D call TRBD1 (6 bases). Germline V gene data show CDR1 as SEHNR and CDR2 as FQNEAQ (reference sequence). The CDR3 is 14 residues long. Trimming removed 5 bases at V and 7 bases at J, with 17 bases between. The CDR3 here is CASSPGGHSFGYTF. For the CDR3, the DNA is TGTGCCAGCAGCCCCGGGGGGCACAGTTTTGGCTACACCTTC.

Points on this clonotype: One end of the junction does not line up with germline, which may come from a read error. The DNA of the CDR3 is TGTGCCAGCAGTGAATCGGACTCACTTTACAATGACCAGTTCTTC. Its translation is CASSESDSLYNDQFF. The chain has TRBV25-1 and TRBJ2-1; maybe TRBD2 (5 bases). The CDR3 has 15 amino acids. Germline V gene data show CDR1 as MGHDK and CDR2 as SYGVNS.

This clonotype was found a few times. The genes are TRBV7-2 and TRBJ1-2; D ambiguous. Germline V gene lookup returns CDR1 SGHTA and CDR2 FQGNSA. Trimming cost V 3 bases and J 4 bases, with 9 bases left between them. The CDR3 is made up of 13 amino acids. The CDR3 coding sequence is TGTGCCAGCAGCTTTTCCAATTCCTATGGCTACACCTTC. This sequence encodes CASSFSNSYGYTF.

This clonotype was counted a few times. This chain links TRBV7-2 with TRBJ2-5; 8 nucleotides align to TRBD2. The DNA end favors TRBJ2-1, so the J call may be wrong. The germline V gene encodes CDR1 SGHTA and CDR2 FQGNSA. The CDR3 is 17 amino acids. The CDR3, as DNA: TGTGCCAGCAGCTCCTACCGCTCGGGGGGGCTCATCGATGAGCAGTTCTTC. Protein: CASSSYRSGGLIDEQFF.

The chain is built from TRBV24-1 and TRBJ2-5; D might be TRBD2 (5 bases). From germline, CDR1 is KGHDR and CDR2 SFDVKD. Trimming removed 7 bases at V and 3 bases at J, with 11 bases between. This CDR3 contains 13 residues. The CDR3 spells CATRNSGEETQYF. CDR3 bases: TGTGCCACCAGAAACAGCGGCGAAGAGACCCAGTACTTC.

V gene TRBV4-1 combines with J gene TRBJ2-5; 7 nucleotides agree with TRBD1. Gene TRBJ2-1 matches the end of the DNA better, so the J call may be wrong. This CDR3 contains 15 residues. The germline CDR1 and CDR2 sequences are MGHRA and YSYEKL. The CDR3, as DNA: TGCGCCAGCAGCAAAAATGGACAGGTGAACAATGAGCAGTTCTTC. This sequence encodes CASSKNGQVNNEQFF.

The CDR3 is CSVVVSTGEQYF. The CDR3 nucleotides read TGCAGCGTGGTCGTTTCAACGGGGGAGCAGTACTTC. The genes are TRBV29-1 and TRBJ2-7; D may be TRBD2 (5 bases). Trimming pared 6 bases from V and 7 bases from J, leaving 16 bases between. Germline V CDR1 and CDR2: SQVTM, ANQGSEA. The CDR3 loop spans 12 amino acids.

The gene calls are TRBV7-9 and TRBJ2-7, with 11 nucleotides matching TRBD2. This CDR3 spans 17 amino acids. V lost 4 bases, J lost 4 bases, and 12 bases stayed unmatched. Per the germline V gene, CDR1 is SEHNR and CDR2 is FQNEAQ (reference sequence). The CDR3 sequence is CASSYLAGGPHRYEQYF. CDR3 sequence (DNA): TGTGCCAGCAGCTATTTAGCGGGAGGGCCGCATCGGTACGAGCAGTACTTC.

This clonotype turned up a few times. The chain combines TRBV5-1 with TRBJ2-7; 8 bases map to TRBD1. Trimming removed 0 bases from V and 3 bases from J; junction bases left unmatched: 14. Germline CDR1 SGHRS, CDR2 YFSETQ. The CDR3 contains 18 residues. CDR3 coding DNA: TGCGCCAGCAGCTTGGTTCCAGGGGGCGAAGATCTTCTCTACGAGCAGTACTTC. This gives the protein CASSLVPGGEDLLYEQYF.

This clonotype was seen more than once but under ten times. The chain uses TRBV6-5 and TRBJ1-2; D call uncertain. Germline-derived CDR1 and CDR2 are MNHEY and SVGAGI. V was shortened by 0 bases and J by 6 bases, with 11 bases between the two germline ends. CDR3 length: 14 amino acids. The CDR3 here is CASSYSSLEDGYTF. For the CDR3, the DNA is TGTGCCAGCAGTTACTCTAGCCTTGAGGATGGCTACACCTTC.

This chain links TRBV20-1 with TRBJ2-1; TRBD2 might be the D (5 bases). Trimming took 5 bases from V and 4 from J, leaving 15 bases between them. CDR1 DFQATT and CDR2 SNEGSKA come from the germline V gene (reference sequence). CDR3 length: 14 amino acids. CDR3 sequence: CSAGGVGVYNEQFF. CDR3 DNA sequence: TGCAGTGCTGGAGGTGTGGGAGTTTACAATGAGCAGTTCTTC.

This clonotype showed up just once. This sequence joins TRBV20-1 and TRBJ2-5; the D gene is possibly TRBD2 (5 bases). This CDR3 comprises 15 residues. Germline V CDR1 and CDR2: DFQATT, SNEGSKA (reference sequence). V lost 5 bases and J lost 0, with 16 bases in between. The CDR3 coding sequence is TGCAGTGCTCTAGACGGCGGGTGGTACCAAGAGACCCAGTACTTC. Its protein is CSALDGGWYQETQYF.

This clonotype has just a few counts. The chain carries TRBV5-1 and TRBJ1-3; the D is unclear. CDR3 length: 14 amino acids. Germline CDR1 and CDR2: SGHRS and YFSETQ. V shed 0 bases and J shed 7 bases, with 11 bases lying between them. The CDR3 loop is CASSLDLMGNTIYF. CDR3 in DNA: TGCGCCAGCAGCTTGGACTTAATGGGGAACACCATATATTTT. The full variable domain, its missing parts supplied by reference TRBV5-1 and TRBJ1-3, is KAGVTQTPRYLIKTRGQQVTLSCSPISGHRSVSWYQQTPGQGLQFLFEYFSETQRNKGNFPGRFSGRQFSNSRSEMNVSTLELGDSALYLCASSLDLMGNTIYFGEGSWLTVV.

The chain uses TRBV11-3 and TRBJ1-2; tentatively, D is TRBD1 (5 bases). CDR1 and CDR2 (germline): SGHNT, YENEEA. Trimming pared 0 bases from V and 4 bases from J, leaving 9 bases between. The CDR3 length is 14 residues. CDR3 coding DNA: TGTGCCAGCAGCTTAGAAAGGGGATTCTATGGCTACACCTTC. This encodes CASSLERGFYGYTF.

This clonotype has a handful of counts. Mismatch with germline at one junction end may stem from a read error. This rearrangement joins TRBV12-3 or TRBV12-4 to TRBJ2-5, with D possibly matching TRBD1 (6 bases). The length of the CDR3 is 14 residues. The CDR3, as DNA: TGTGCCGGCAGTTCCCACAGGGATCAAGAGACCCAGTACTTC. This gives the protein CAGSSHRDQETQYF.

The V gene is TRBV4-1, the J gene TRBJ1-1; no definite D call. The V end lost 0 bases, the J end lost 3 bases, and 11 bases lay between the germline ends. Germline assignment: CDR1 MGHRA and CDR2 YSYEKL. There are 15 residues in the CDR3. This chain's CDR3 is CASSQEKTSHTEAFF. The DNA of the CDR3 is TGCGCCAGCAGCCAAGAGAAAACCAGCCACACTGAAGCTTTCTTT.

The chain couples TRBV12-3 or TRBV12-4 to TRBJ1-5; a possible D gene is TRBD1 (6 bases). This CDR3 is 15 amino acids long. Trimming pared 1 base from V and 4 bases from J, leaving 11 bases between. CDR3 in DNA: TGTGCCAGCAGTTTAGTTGGGGGCGCGAATCAGCCCCAGCATTTT. Protein product: CASSLVGGANQPQHF.

The sample holds many counts of this clonotype. V and J are TRBV11-2 and TRBJ1-6, with 10 nucleotides matching TRBD1. The CDR3 spans 14 residues. Trimming cost V 5 bases and J 7 bases; bases outside gene matches: 2. CDR1 is SGHAT, CDR2 FQNNGV, per germline. The CDR3 sequence is CASSRQGANSPLHF. The CDR3 DNA is TGTGCCAGCAGCCGACAGGGGGCAAATTCACCCCTCCACTTT.

The V call is TRBV28, the J call TRBJ1-5; 9 nucleotides agree with TRBD1. The V and J ends lost 3 bases and 4 bases, in that order; junction bases with no gene match: 19. Per the germline V gene, CDR1 is MDHEN and CDR2 is SYDVKM. CDR3 length equals 20 residues. The CDR3 DNA sequence: TGTGCCAGCAGTTTTACGACTACCCCCGGGACAGGGAGATATAATCAGCCCCAGCATTTT. Amino acid sequence: CASSFTTTPGTGRYNQPQHF.

The V call is TRBV6-2 or TRBV6-3, the J call TRBJ2-7; D gene uncertain. In germline, CDR1 is MNHEY, CDR2 SVGEGT. The CDR3 is 14 amino acids. Trimming removed 2 bases at V and 2 bases at J, with 10 bases between. CDR3: CASSYILETYEQYF. CDR3 DNA: TGTGCCAGCAGTTACATTTTGGAGACCTACGAGCAGTACTTC.

There are a few counts of this clonotype. The chain is built from TRBV27 and TRBJ2-1; the D gene is possibly TRBD1 (5 bases). With 5 bases removed from V and 5 bases from J, the gap between germline ends came to 19 bases. The length of the CDR3 is 16 residues. Germline CDR1 MNHEY, CDR2 SMNVEV (reference sequence). The CDR3 loop is CASSDPYRGRDNEQFF. CDR3 in DNA: TGTGCCAGCAGTGACCCCTATAGGGGTAGGGACAATGAGCAGTTCTTC.

V is TRBV5-6 and J is TRBJ2-7; no definite D call. Trimming pared 0 bases from V and 7 bases from J, leaving 11 bases between. The length of the CDR3 is 13 residues. Germline values: CDR1 SGHDT, CDR2 YYEEEE. DNA of the CDR3: TGTGCCAGCAGCTTGGCCGGGCCTCTGGAGCAGTACTTC. Translation gives CASSLAGPLEQYF.